The sequence of this TCR beta chain was determined in a study of beta chain features in type 1 diabetes. Study observations and caveats: A cDNA-based sequencing approach could over-represent cells with high TCR expression. Patients showed naive, central memory and Treg TCRB repertoires that appeared more similar than those of healthy donors. VDJ junctions from type 1 diabetes patients carried fewer insertions and larger deletions.

Expressed TCRB transcripts were sequenced because the entire RNA isolate underwent reverse transcription. Method: immunoSEQ multiplex PCR; TCRdb's copy keeps in-frame clones and lacks some. The sample includes hundreds of thousands of clones, around a sixth seen only once; the top ten take 0.02% to 0.025%. The CDR3 loop spans 15 amino acids. V shed 5 bases and J 0 bases; nucleotides not matched to a gene: 3. Germline values: CDR1 SGHTA, CDR2 FQGNSA. This clone was counted a few times. Its antigen is still unknown. It was via CD45RO/CCR7/CD25/CD127/CD95/CD27 that CD4+ naive, central memory, regulatory and stem cell-like memory cells were sorted.

V gene TRBV7-2 combines with J gene TRBJ2-3, with 9 bases matching TRBD2. Material for sequencing was naive CD4+ T cells from blood. The TCR was taken from a woman aged 18-30 years in good health. For the CDR3, the DNA is TGTGCCAGCAGCGCGGGAGGGCGGAGCACAGATACGCAGTATTTT. Translation: CASSAGGRSTDTQYF.